This TCR beta chain derives from a study of circulating CD8 cells and anti-PD-1 response in melanoma. Study at large: Nivolumab was given intravenously at 3 mg/kg every 2 weeks.

From live CD3+CD8+TCRalphabeta+ cells, four PD-1 and/or TIGIT subsets were sorted. In its sample, this clonotype is medium-sized. Its target is not known. This CDR3 comprises 12 residues. CDR1 and CDR2 (germline): SGHTA, FQGTGA. V was clipped by 4 bases and J by 9 bases, with 10 bases between them. TCR libraries were prepared from approximately 15 ng of total RNA with the QIAseq Immune Repertoire TCR panel. One entry per CDR3 protein, called by TCRdb with MiXCR from the reads. This sample has about 440 distinct CDR3 sequences, with 13% to 15% found just once. General observations from the study: Clonotype sharing was highest between DPOS and TIGIT subsets. TIGIT repertoires were least diverse, DNEG repertoires most diverse. Published repertoire comparisons used only baseline and M1 samples from a small cohort with few responders.

The source is a human donor with melanoma. The chain couples TRBV7-3 to TRBJ2-1; tentative D call: TRBD2 (5 bases). This specimen was CD8+ T cells from PBMCs, taken at baseline or after one month of anti-PD-1 therapy (not recorded which). The CDR3 bases are TGTGCCAGCAGCTCCTCTGGGAGTGAGCAGTTCTTC. Translating it yields CASSSSGSEQFF.